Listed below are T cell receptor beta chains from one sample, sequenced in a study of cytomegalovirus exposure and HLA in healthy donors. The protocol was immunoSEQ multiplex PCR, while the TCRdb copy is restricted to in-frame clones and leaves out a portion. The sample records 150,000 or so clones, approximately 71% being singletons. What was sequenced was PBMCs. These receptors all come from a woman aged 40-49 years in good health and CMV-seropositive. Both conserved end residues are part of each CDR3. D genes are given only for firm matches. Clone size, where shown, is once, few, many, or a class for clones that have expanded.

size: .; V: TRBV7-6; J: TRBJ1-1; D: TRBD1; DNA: TGTGCCAGCAGCTTAACGGGCGGCGGAGGGGGCAATACTGAAGCTTTCTTT; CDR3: CASSLTGGGGGNTEAFF
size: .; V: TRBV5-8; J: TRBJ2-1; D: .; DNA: TGTGCCAGCGCCCTCGGGGAACCCTACAATGAGCAGTTCTTC; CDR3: CASALGEPYNEQFF
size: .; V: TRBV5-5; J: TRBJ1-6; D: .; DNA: TGTGCCAGCAGCTTGGGCTTGGGAGATAATTCACCCCTCCACTTT; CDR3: CASSLGLGDNSPLHF
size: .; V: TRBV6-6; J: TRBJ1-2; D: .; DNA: TGTGCCAGCAGTTATCGGGCAGGAGGGAACTATGGCTACACCTTC; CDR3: CASSYRAGGNYGYTF
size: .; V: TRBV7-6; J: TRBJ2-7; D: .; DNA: TGTGCCAGCAGCTTAGCGGGCAGCTACGAGCAGTACTTC; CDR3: CASSLAGSYEQYF
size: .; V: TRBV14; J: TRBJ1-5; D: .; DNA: TGTGCCAGCAGCCAAGATTGGAGGCAGCCCCAGCATTTT; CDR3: CASSQDWRQPQHF
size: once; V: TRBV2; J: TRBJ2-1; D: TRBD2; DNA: TGTGCCAGCCCGGGACTAGCGGGCCCGGGGTCCTACAATGAGCAGTTCTTC; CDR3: CASPGLAGPGSYNEQFF
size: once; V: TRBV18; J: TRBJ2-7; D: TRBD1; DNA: TGTGCCAGCTCACCACAGGGGGCTTCCTACGAGCAGTACTTC; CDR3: CASSPQGASYEQYF
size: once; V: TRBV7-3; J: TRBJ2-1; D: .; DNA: TGTGCCAGCAGCTCCCCTGGGGGGACGGCAGAAAATGAGCAGTTCTTC; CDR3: CASSSPGGTAENEQFF
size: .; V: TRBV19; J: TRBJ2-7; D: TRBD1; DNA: TGTGCCAGCCGGGACAGGGGGAAGTACGAGCAGTACTTC; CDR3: CASRDRGKYEQYF
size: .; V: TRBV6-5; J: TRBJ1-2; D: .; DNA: TGTGCCAGCAGCCCCGGGGGGGTTGGCTACACCTTC; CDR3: CASSPGGVGYTF